These 13 T cell receptor beta chains were all obtained from the same sample, sequenced in a study of T-cell memory formation after mild COVID-19. One entry per CDR3 protein, called by TCRdb with MiXCR from the 5' RACE reads. The sample contains just over 300,000 distinct CDR3 sequences, around 19% of which appear only once. The sample comprised PBMCs or a T cell subset sorted from them (not recorded which). These receptors originate from a man aged 18-30 years who had mild COVID-19 (a few samples of this study predate the infection). Cell type and time point are not known.

J is TRBJ1-6 and V is TRBV3-1, with a tentative D call TRBD1 (6 bases). CDR1 and CDR2 (germline): LGHDT, YNNKEL (reference sequence). The CDR3 totals 16 residues. The V end was cut by 2 bases, the J end by 7 bases, with 15 bases between. CDR3 coding DNA: TGTGCCAGCAGCCAAACGGCGGGGGGCGGCAATTCACCCCTCCACTTT. It codes for CASSQTAGGGNSPLHF.

This clonotype was seen only a few times. The rearrangement uses TRBV20-1 and TRBJ2-2, with D perhaps matching TRBD2 (5 bases). V shed 5 bases and J shed 2 bases, with 12 bases lying between them. The CDR3 extends over 14 amino acids. Germline V gene sequence: CDR1 DFQATT, CDR2 SNEGSKA (reference sequence). The CDR3 reads CSAFRTGNTGELFF. As DNA, the CDR3 is TGCAGTGCTTTCCGGACGGGAAACACCGGGGAGCTGTTTTTT.

V gene TRBV9 combines with J gene TRBJ2-5; D is ambiguous. The germline V gene has CDR1 SGDLS and CDR2 YYNGEE. V was pared by 0 bases and J by 2 bases, with 11 bases between. CDR3 length: 15 residues. DNA for the CDR3: TGTGCCAGCAGCGTAGAAGGGTGGGTACAAGAGACCCAGTACTTC. It specifies CASSVEGWVQETQYF.

V usage is TRBV12-3 or TRBV12-4 and J usage is TRBJ1-1; D not certain. The CDR3 length is 12 residues. V dropped 5 bases and J dropped 2 bases, with 6 bases sitting between them. The CDR3 loop reads CASSGSNTEAFF. CDR3 bases: TGTGCCAGCAGTGGTAGCAACACTGAAGCTTTCTTT.

This clonotype appeared a few times. The rearrangement uses TRBV27 and TRBJ2-1; D not certain. V lost 6 bases, J lost 2 bases, and 11 bases lay in between. Germline V gives CDR1 MNHEY, CDR2 SMNVEV (reference sequence). The CDR3 totals 14 residues. CDR3 protein: CASSRLVTYNEQFF. CDR3 coding DNA: TGTGCCAGCAGCCGGCTAGTAACCTACAATGAGCAGTTCTTC.

V gene TRBV7-2 combines with J gene TRBJ2-2, with unresolved D. The CDR3 has 11 amino acids. Between the trimmed V and J ends, which lost 1 base and 9 bases, there was a span of 3 bases. The V gene's germline CDR1 is SGHTA and CDR2 FQGNSA. The CDR3 sequence is CASSLGWELFF. In nucleotides, the CDR3 is TGTGCCAGCAGCTTAGGATGGGAGCTGTTTTTT.

A word on this clonotype: Its ends do not fully match the called genes, so a read error is possible. The V and J genes are TRBV5-1 and TRBJ2-3; TRBD2 matches at 11 bases. This CDR3 contains 14 residues. Looked up from germline, CDR1 is SGHRS and CDR2 is YFSETQ. The CDR3 is CASILDLAGGAQYF. CDR3 DNA: TGCGCCAGCATCTTGGATTTAGCGGGGGGGGCGCAGTATTTT.

CDR3 loop: CASRPHGNLGASGNTIYF. CDR3 nucleotide sequence: TGTGCCAGCAGACCCCACGGGAATCTTGGGGCCTCTGGAAACACCATATATTTT. This chain connects TRBV12-3 or TRBV12-4 to TRBJ1-3; weak D call: TRBD1 (5 bases). V gave up 6 bases and J gave up 0 bases, with 21 bases separating them. The CDR3 runs 18 residues.

At least ten counts were recorded for this clonotype. The chain combines TRBV4-1 with TRBJ2-1; D gene unclear. Trimming cost V 3 bases and J 3 bases, with 0 bases left between them. The CDR3 covers 11 residues. Germline CDR1 is MGHRA and CDR2 is YSYEKL. The CDR3 spells CASSHYNEQFF. CDR3 coding DNA: TGCGCCAGCAGCCACTACAATGAGCAGTTCTTC.

This clonotype came up a few times. J is TRBJ2-1 and V is TRBV29-1, with D unclear. V was pared by 0 bases and J by 3 bases, with 15 bases between. The CDR3 runs to 16 residues. Germline assignment: CDR1 SQVTM and CDR2 ANQGSEA. The CDR3 nucleotides read TGCAGCGTTGAAGATTCCCCAGCCGATCACTACAATGAGCAGTTCTTC. This encodes CSVEDSPADHYNEQFF.

This clonotype was seen only once. This chain uses TRBV20-1 with TRBJ2-4; 9 bases are a match to TRBD1. The J segment lost 3 bases and the V segment lost 5 bases, leaving 14 bases of the junction unmatched. Looked up from germline, CDR1 is DFQATT and CDR2 is SNEGSKA (reference sequence). This CDR3 contains 17 residues. The CDR3 sequence: CSAGRTGTGRFKNIQYF. CDR3 bases: TGCAGTGCTGGAAGGACCGGGACAGGGAGGTTCAAAAACATTCAGTACTTC.

The genes are TRBV18 and TRBJ2-5, with D tentatively TRBD1 (6 bases). Trimming cost V 6 bases and J 0 bases, with 8 bases left between them. The length of the CDR3 is 13 residues. From germline, CDR1 is KGHSH and CDR2 LQKENI. The chain's CDR3 is CASSRTDQETQYF. In DNA form, the CDR3 reads TGTGCCAGCTCGCGGACAGACCAAGAGACCCAGTACTTC. Full variable domain (remainder filled in from reference TRBV18 and TRBJ2-5): NAGVMQNPRHLVRRRGQEARLRCSPMKGHSHVYWYRQLPEEGLKFMVYLQKENIIDESGMPKERFSAEFPKEGPSILRIQQVVRGDSAAYFCASSRTDQETQYFGPGTRLLVL.

This clonotype came up a few times. The rearrangement links TRBV18 to TRBJ1-5; 11 nucleotides agree with TRBD1. Germline CDR1 and CDR2: KGHSH and LQKENI. This CDR3 spans 15 amino acids. V lost 5 bases and J lost 2; bases outside the gene matches: 2. CDR3 sequence (DNA): TGTGCCAGCTCAGGGACAGGGGGAGGCAATCAGCCCCAGCATTTT. It encodes CASSGTGGGNQPQHF.